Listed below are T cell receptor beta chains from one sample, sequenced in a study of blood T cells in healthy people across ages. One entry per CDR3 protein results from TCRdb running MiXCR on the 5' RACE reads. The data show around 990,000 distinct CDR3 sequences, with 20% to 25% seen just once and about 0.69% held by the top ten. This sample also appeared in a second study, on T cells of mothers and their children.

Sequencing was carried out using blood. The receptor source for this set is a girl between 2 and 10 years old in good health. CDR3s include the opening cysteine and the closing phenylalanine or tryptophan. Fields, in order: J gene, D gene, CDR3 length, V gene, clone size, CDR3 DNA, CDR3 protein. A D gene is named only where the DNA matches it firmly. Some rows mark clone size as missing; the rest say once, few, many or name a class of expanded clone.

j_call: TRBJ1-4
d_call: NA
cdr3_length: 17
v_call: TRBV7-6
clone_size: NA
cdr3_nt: TGTGCCAGCAGCTTAGGGTTCGGTGGTCAGACCAATGAAAAACTGTTTTTT
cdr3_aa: CASSLGFGGQTNEKLFF

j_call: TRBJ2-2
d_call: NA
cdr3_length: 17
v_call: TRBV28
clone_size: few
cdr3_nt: TGTGCCAGCAGTCCCCACACGATGGGGGCAAGTACCGGGGAGCTGTTTTTT
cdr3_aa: CASSPHTMGASTGELFF

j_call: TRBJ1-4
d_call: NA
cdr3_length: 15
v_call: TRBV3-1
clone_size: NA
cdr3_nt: TGTGCCAGCAGCCAAGGACAGCCAACTAATGAAAAACTGTTTTTT
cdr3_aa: CASSQGQPTNEKLFF

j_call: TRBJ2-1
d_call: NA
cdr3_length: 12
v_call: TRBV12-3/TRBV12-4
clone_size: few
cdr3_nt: TGTGCCAGCAGACCCTCCTCGGGTGAGCAGTTCTTC
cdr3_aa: CASRPSSGEQFF

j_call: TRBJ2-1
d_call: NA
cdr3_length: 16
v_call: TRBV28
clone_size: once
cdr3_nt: TGTGCCAGCAGTTTATGGGCGGGATACTCCTACAATGAGCAGTTCTTC
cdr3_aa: CASSLWAGYSYNEQFF

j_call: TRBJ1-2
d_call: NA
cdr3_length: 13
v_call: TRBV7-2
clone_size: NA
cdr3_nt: TGTGCCAACACCTCGGCAGTCCGATATGGCTACACCTTC
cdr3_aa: CANTSAVRYGYTF

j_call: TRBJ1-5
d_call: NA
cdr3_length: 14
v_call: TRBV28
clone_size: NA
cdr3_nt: TGTGCCAGCAGTTTCCCGGGTCTCAATCAGCCCCAGCATTTT
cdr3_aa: CASSFPGLNQPQHF

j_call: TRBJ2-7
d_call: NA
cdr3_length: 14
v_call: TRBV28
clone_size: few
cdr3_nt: TGTGCCAGCAGTTTAGGGGCCCCTGCCTACGAGCAGTACTTC
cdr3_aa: CASSLGAPAYEQYF

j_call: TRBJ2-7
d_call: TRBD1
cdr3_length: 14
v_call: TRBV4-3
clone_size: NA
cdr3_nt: TGCGCCAGCAGCCAAGGAAGGACAGGGTACGAGCAGTACTTC
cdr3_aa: CASSQGRTGYEQYF

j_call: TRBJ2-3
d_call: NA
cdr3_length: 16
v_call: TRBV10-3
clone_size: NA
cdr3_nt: TGTGCCATCAATATTATTCCAGGGGAGAGCACAGATACGCAATATTTT
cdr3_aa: CAINIIPGESTDTQYF

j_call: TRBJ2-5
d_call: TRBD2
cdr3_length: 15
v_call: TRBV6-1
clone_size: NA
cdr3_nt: TGTGCCAGCAGGGTAGCGGGAGCGGTCGCGGAGACCCAGTACTTC
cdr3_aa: CASRVAGAVAETQYF

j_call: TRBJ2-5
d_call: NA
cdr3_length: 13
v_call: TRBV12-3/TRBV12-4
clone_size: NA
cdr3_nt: TGTGCCAGCAGCCCCACTACTCCAGAGACCCAGTACTTC
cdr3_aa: CASSPTTPETQYF

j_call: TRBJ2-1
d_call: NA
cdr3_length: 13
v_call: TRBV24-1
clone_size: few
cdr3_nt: TGTGCCACCAGACTGTCTAGTTTACATGAGCAGTTCTTC
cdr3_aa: CATRLSSLHEQFF

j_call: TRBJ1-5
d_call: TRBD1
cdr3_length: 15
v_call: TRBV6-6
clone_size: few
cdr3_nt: TGTGCCAGCAGTTACGCGGGACAGGGGAATCAGCCCCAGCATTTT
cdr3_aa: CASSYAGQGNQPQHF

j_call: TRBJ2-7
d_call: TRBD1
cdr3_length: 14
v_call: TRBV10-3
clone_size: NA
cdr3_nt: TGTGCCATCAGTTGGGACAGGGGGGAATACGAGCAGTACTTC
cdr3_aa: CAISWDRGEYEQYF

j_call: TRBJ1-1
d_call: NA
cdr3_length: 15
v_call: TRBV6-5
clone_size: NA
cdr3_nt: TGTGCCAGCAGGGGGTCGGAGCGCTTGGACACTGAAGCTTTCTTT
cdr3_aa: CASRGSERLDTEAFF

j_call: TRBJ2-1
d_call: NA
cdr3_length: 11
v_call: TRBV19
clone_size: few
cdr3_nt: TGTGCCTCAGGGTCAGGGGATGAGCAGTTCTTC
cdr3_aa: CASGSGDEQFF

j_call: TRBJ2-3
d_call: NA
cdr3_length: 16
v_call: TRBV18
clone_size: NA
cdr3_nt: TGTGCCAGCTCACCTCTGGTGCCTCTCGAATGGGATACGCAGTATTTT
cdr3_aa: CASSPLVPLEWDTQYF

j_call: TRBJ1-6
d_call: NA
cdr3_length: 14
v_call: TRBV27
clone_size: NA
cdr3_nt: TGTGCCAGCAGTTTAATAGGAGATAATTCACCCCTCCACTTT
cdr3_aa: CASSLIGDNSPLHF

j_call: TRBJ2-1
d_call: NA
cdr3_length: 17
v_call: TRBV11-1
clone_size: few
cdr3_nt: TGTGCCAGCAGCTTAGGTTCACGGCGGGCGGGATACAATGAGCAGTTCTTC
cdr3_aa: CASSLGSRRAGYNEQFF

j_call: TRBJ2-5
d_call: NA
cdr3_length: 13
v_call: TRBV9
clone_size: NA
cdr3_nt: TGTGCCAGCAGCACCACACCTCAAGAGACCCAGTACTTC
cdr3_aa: CASSTTPQETQYF

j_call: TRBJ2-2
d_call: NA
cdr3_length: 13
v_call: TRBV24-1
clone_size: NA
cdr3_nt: TGTGCCACGAGATCACAGGGTACCGGGGAGCTGTTTTTT
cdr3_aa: CATRSQGTGELFF

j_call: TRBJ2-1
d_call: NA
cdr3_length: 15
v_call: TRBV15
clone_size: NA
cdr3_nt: TGTGCCACCAGCAGAGATCACCCAGGCCCGGGGGAGCAGTTCTTC
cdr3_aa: CATSRDHPGPGEQFF

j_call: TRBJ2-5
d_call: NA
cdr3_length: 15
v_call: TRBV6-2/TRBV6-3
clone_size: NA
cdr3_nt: TGTGCCGGCAGTTACGGCTGGGCAGAACCAGAGACCCAGTACTTC
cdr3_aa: CAGSYGWAEPETQYF

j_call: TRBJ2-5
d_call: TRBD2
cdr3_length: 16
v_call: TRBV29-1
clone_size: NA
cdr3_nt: TGCAGCGCCGTGGGACTAGCGGGAGGGCCACGAGAGACCCAGTACTTC
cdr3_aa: CSAVGLAGGPRETQYF

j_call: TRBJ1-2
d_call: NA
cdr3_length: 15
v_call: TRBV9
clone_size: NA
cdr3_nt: TGTGCCAGCAGCGTAGGTGGACGGGCGAACTATGGCTACACCTTC
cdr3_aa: CASSVGGRANYGYTF

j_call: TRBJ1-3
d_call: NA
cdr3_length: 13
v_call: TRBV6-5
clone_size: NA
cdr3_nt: TGTGCCAGCAGCCCGCTCGGACTGAACACCATATATTTT
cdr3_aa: CASSPLGLNTIYF

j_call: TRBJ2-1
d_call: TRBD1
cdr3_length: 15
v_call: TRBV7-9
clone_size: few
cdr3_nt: TGTGCCAGCAGCTACGGGACAGCAGCTTACAATGAGCAGTTCTTC
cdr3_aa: CASSYGTAAYNEQFF

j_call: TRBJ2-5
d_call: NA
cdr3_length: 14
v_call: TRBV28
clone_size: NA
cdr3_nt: TGTGCCAGCAGTTCCCCCCGCGGCAGCTTGAACCAGTACTTC
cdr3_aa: CASSSPRGSLNQYF